The text below deals with one T cell receptor (beta chain). The junction had 6 bases not matched to a gene; V was cut back by 5 bases and J by 4 bases. This CDR3 is 14 amino acids long. Germline V gene sequence: CDR1 PRHDT, CDR2 FYEKMQ (reference sequence). These data come from a study of cytomegalovirus exposure and HLA in healthy donors. Researchers ran the PCR with 60 Vbeta and 13 Jbeta primers. Clones were sequenced by immunoSEQ multiplex PCR, and TCRdb holds only the in-frame ones, with some missing. The sample spans around 55,000 clones; the ten largest clones claim approximately 8.9%. This clonotype was sampled from a man between 45 and 60 years old in good health and CMV-seropositive. The sequenced material came from PBMCs. V and J are TRBV13 and TRBJ2-5, with 8 bases that match TRBD1. The CDR3 reads CASSPRQGRETQYF. CDR3 in DNA: TGTGCCAGCAGCCCCCGACAGGGGCGAGAGACCCAGTACTTC.